This is a list of T cell receptor beta chains from one sample in a study of siplizumab effects on memory and regulatory T cells. Profiling relied on immunoSEQ multiplex PCR, and the TCRdb table lists in-frame clones only, not all of them. The profile shows 100,000 or so clones, 80% to 95% of them singletons. Specimen: non-Treg CD4+ T cells sorted from blood. The receptors stem from a human donor in good health. CDR3s include the opening cysteine and the closing phenylalanine or tryptophan. D genes are given only for firm matches. Only part of the rows carry a size: once, few, many, or a class if the clone is expanded.

V gene: TRBV6-5; clone size: .; J gene: TRBJ1-4; D gene: .; CDR3 protein: CASRGRINEKLFF; CDR3 DNA: TGTGCCAGCAGGGGGCGCATTAATGAAAAACTGTTTTTT
V gene: TRBV5-1; clone size: .; J gene: TRBJ2-1; D gene: TRBD2; CDR3 protein: CASSPRVAGVGEQFF; CDR3 DNA: TGCGCCAGCAGCCCACGGGTAGCGGGAGTCGGTGAGCAGTTCTTC
V gene: TRBV19; clone size: few; J gene: TRBJ2-1; D gene: .; CDR3 protein: CASSIILGKYNEQFF; CDR3 DNA: TGTGCCAGTAGTATAATACTAGGGAAATACAATGAGCAGTTCTTC
V gene: TRBV15; clone size: .; J gene: TRBJ2-1; D gene: TRBD2; CDR3 protein: CATSRDLSSGRYEQFF; CDR3 DNA: TGTGCCACCAGCAGAGATCTGTCTAGCGGGAGGTATGAGCAGTTCTTC
V gene: TRBV7-2; clone size: .; J gene: TRBJ2-5; D gene: TRBD2; CDR3 protein: CASAAGGGKTQYF; CDR3 DNA: TGTGCCAGCGCGGCGGGAGGAGGGAAGACCCAGTACTTC
V gene: TRBV7-9; clone size: .; J gene: TRBJ2-5; D gene: TRBD1; CDR3 protein: CASSLSSGGRETQYF; CDR3 DNA: TGTGCCAGCAGCTTAAGTTCAGGGGGCAGGGAGACCCAGTACTTC
V gene: TRBV10-1; clone size: few; J gene: TRBJ1-3; D gene: .; CDR3 protein: CASSASVSGNTIYF; CDR3 DNA: TGCGCCAGCAGTGCCAGCGTCTCTGGAAACACCATATATTTT
V gene: TRBV6-5; clone size: .; J gene: TRBJ2-5; D gene: .; CDR3 protein: CASSYIQGRETQYF; CDR3 DNA: TGTGCCAGCAGTTACATTCAGGGGAGAGAGACCCAGTACTTC
V gene: TRBV14; clone size: .; J gene: TRBJ1-5; D gene: .; CDR3 protein: CASSRYGNQPQHF; CDR3 DNA: TGTGCCAGCAGCCGGTACGGCAATCAGCCCCAGCATTTT
V gene: TRBV7-8; clone size: .; J gene: TRBJ2-1; D gene: .; CDR3 protein: CASSRGGSARVNEQFF; CDR3 DNA: TGTGCCAGCAGCAGAGGGGGTAGCGCGAGGGTCAATGAGCAGTTCTTC
V gene: TRBV7-9; clone size: once; J gene: TRBJ1-4; D gene: .; CDR3 protein: CAIRDNEKLFF; CDR3 DNA: TGTGCCATCCGGGATAATGAAAAACTGTTTTTT
V gene: TRBV15; clone size: once; J gene: TRBJ2-6; D gene: .; CDR3 protein: CATSRGGMIGANVLTF; CDR3 DNA: TGTGCCACCAGCAGAGGTGGAATGATAGGGGCCAACGTCCTGACTTTC
V gene: TRBV7-3; clone size: few; J gene: TRBJ1-1; D gene: .; CDR3 protein: CASSVMPIENTEAFF; CDR3 DNA: TGTGCCAGCAGCGTCATGCCGATTGAGAACACTGAAGCTTTCTTT
V gene: TRBV6-1; clone size: .; J gene: TRBJ2-2; D gene: .; CDR3 protein: CAGQGQSTGELFF; CDR3 DNA: TGTGCCGGTCAGGGCCAATCTACCGGGGAGCTGTTTTTT
V gene: TRBV7-7; clone size: .; J gene: TRBJ2-3; D gene: .; CDR3 protein: CASSFKGNTDTQYF; CDR3 DNA: TGTGCTAGCAGCTTCAAAGGAAATACAGATACGCAGTATTTT
V gene: TRBV6-6; clone size: .; J gene: TRBJ2-5; D gene: .; CDR3 protein: CASAGASGQETQYF; CDR3 DNA: TGTGCCAGCGCCGGGGCTAGTGGCCAAGAGACCCAGTACTTC
V gene: TRBV5-5; clone size: few; J gene: TRBJ1-5; D gene: .; CDR3 protein: CASSLAGSARPHF; CDR3 DNA: TGTGCCAGCAGCTTGGCCGGTTCCGCCAGACCGCATTTT
V gene: TRBV7-2; clone size: .; J gene: TRBJ2-7; D gene: TRBD1; CDR3 protein: CASSVTGGFHEQYF; CDR3 DNA: TGTGCCAGCAGCGTGACAGGGGGCTTTCACGAGCAGTACTTC
V gene: TRBV2; clone size: .; J gene: TRBJ1-3; D gene: .; CDR3 protein: CASRETGSGNTIYF; CDR3 DNA: TGTGCCAGCAGGGAGACTGGGTCTGGAAACACCATATATTTT
V gene: TRBV29-1; clone size: .; J gene: TRBJ1-1; D gene: .; CDR3 protein: CSVVGPGPMNTEAFF; CDR3 DNA: TGCAGCGTTGTTGGCCCAGGGCCGATGAACACTGAAGCTTTCTTT
V gene: TRBV4-3; clone size: .; J gene: TRBJ2-2; D gene: TRBD1; CDR3 protein: CASSQGTGSVDSSGELFF; CDR3 DNA: TGCGCCAGCAGCCAAGGGACAGGGAGCGTTGATTCGAGCGGGGAGCTGTTTTTT
V gene: TRBV5-1; clone size: .; J gene: TRBJ2-1; D gene: .; CDR3 protein: CASAKAGSYNEQFF; CDR3 DNA: TGCGCCAGCGCCAAAGCGGGCTCCTACAATGAGCAGTTCTTC
V gene: TRBV5-4; clone size: once; J gene: TRBJ1-5; D gene: .; CDR3 protein: CASSRIRGPGGEPQHF; CDR3 DNA: TGTGCCAGCAGCCGGATCCGGGGTCCGGGCGGGGAGCCCCAGCATTTT
V gene: TRBV19; clone size: .; J gene: TRBJ1-2; D gene: .; CDR3 protein: CASSIAGLVGYTF; CDR3 DNA: TGTGCCAGTAGTATCGCAGGTCTCGTTGGCTACACCTTC
V gene: TRBV21-1; clone size: .; J gene: TRBJ2-1; D gene: .; CDR3 protein: CASSKSQGDEQFF; CDR3 DNA: TGTGCCAGCAGCAAATCACAGGGGGACGAGCAGTTCTTC
V gene: TRBV12-5; clone size: .; J gene: TRBJ2-7; D gene: .; CDR3 protein: CASGLSSSSYEQYF; CDR3 DNA: TGTGCTAGTGGTTTATCTTCCAGTTCCTACGAGCAGTACTTC
V gene: TRBV6-6; clone size: .; J gene: TRBJ1-1; D gene: TRBD1; CDR3 protein: CASSSPGQGMNTEAFF; CDR3 DNA: TGTGCCAGCAGTTCACCGGGACAGGGAATGAACACTGAAGCTTTCTTT
V gene: TRBV19; clone size: many; J gene: TRBJ1-1; D gene: .; CDR3 protein: CASSLHRISEAFF; CDR3 DNA: TGTGCCAGTAGTCTCCACAGGATCAGTGAAGCTTTCTTT
V gene: TRBV30; clone size: .; J gene: TRBJ1-2; D gene: .; CDR3 protein: CAWSVLVGNYGYTF; CDR3 DNA: TGTGCCTGGAGTGTACTCGTAGGGAACTATGGCTACACCTTC
V gene: TRBV7-2; clone size: .; J gene: TRBJ2-6; D gene: .; CDR3 protein: CASSLPGRSSGANVLTF; CDR3 DNA: TGTGCCAGCAGCTTACCGGGCCGTAGCTCTGGGGCCAACGTCCTGACTTTC
V gene: TRBV28; clone size: .; J gene: TRBJ2-7; D gene: .; CDR3 protein: CASIARDTYEQYF; CDR3 DNA: TGTGCCAGCATTGCGCGGGATACCTACGAGCAGTACTTC
V gene: TRBV7-2; clone size: .; J gene: TRBJ2-4; D gene: .; CDR3 protein: CASSKGGASDIQYF; CDR3 DNA: TGTGCCAGCAGCAAGGGGGGGGCGTCGGACATTCAGTACTTC
V gene: TRBV2; clone size: .; J gene: TRBJ1-6; D gene: .; CDR3 protein: CASSDLEGVGSPLHF; CDR3 DNA: TGTGCCAGCAGTGACCTAGAGGGAGTAGGCTCACCCCTCCACTTT
V gene: TRBV5-6; clone size: .; J gene: TRBJ1-2; D gene: .; CDR3 protein: CASSLGANSNYGYTF; CDR3 DNA: TGTGCCAGCAGCTTGGGAGCTAACTCTAACTATGGCTACACCTTC
V gene: TRBV5-1; clone size: once; J gene: TRBJ1-4; D gene: TRBD1; CDR3 protein: CASSLEGTGYEPLFF; CDR3 DNA: TGCGCCAGCAGCTTGGAAGGGACAGGGTACGAGCCGCTGTTTTTT
V gene: TRBV11-3; clone size: .; J gene: TRBJ1-1; D gene: .; CDR3 protein: CASSPRGREAFF; CDR3 DNA: TGTGCCAGCAGCCCAAGAGGGAGGGAAGCTTTCTTT
V gene: TRBV7-7; clone size: .; J gene: TRBJ1-3; D gene: .; CDR3 protein: CASSLGTISSGNTIYF; CDR3 DNA: TGTGCTAGCAGCTTAGGGACAATCTCCTCTGGAAACACCATATATTTT
V gene: TRBV6-1; clone size: .; J gene: TRBJ1-5; D gene: .; CDR3 protein: CASSLQGSNQPQHF; CDR3 DNA: TGTGCCAGCAGTCTTCAGGGGTCCAATCAGCCCCAGCATTTT
V gene: TRBV18; clone size: .; J gene: TRBJ1-5; D gene: .; CDR3 protein: CASSPGTNSNQPQHF; CDR3 DNA: TGTGCCAGCTCACCAGGGACAAATAGCAATCAGCCCCAGCATTTT
V gene: TRBV18; clone size: once; J gene: TRBJ2-1; D gene: TRBD1; CDR3 protein: CASSHPGTRGSEQFF; CDR3 DNA: TGTGCCAGCTCACACCCCGGGACCAGGGGGTCGGAGCAGTTCTTC
V gene: TRBV19; clone size: .; J gene: TRBJ1-3; D gene: .; CDR3 protein: CASKARAGGNTIYF; CDR3 DNA: TGTGCCAGTAAGGCCCGGGCCGGGGGAAACACCATATATTTT
V gene: TRBV28; clone size: once; J gene: TRBJ1-2; D gene: TRBD1; CDR3 protein: CASSSGQGAYGYTF; CDR3 DNA: TGTGCCAGCAGTTCGGGACAGGGCGCCTATGGCTACACCTTC
V gene: TRBV19; clone size: once; J gene: TRBJ1-1; D gene: .; CDR3 protein: CASSIDRGRVSFF; CDR3 DNA: TGTGCCAGTAGTATAGATCGGGGCAGGGTGTCTTTCTTT
V gene: TRBV4-1; clone size: .; J gene: TRBJ1-4; D gene: .; CDR3 protein: CASSQGGQGVEKLFF; CDR3 DNA: TGCGCCAGCAGCCAAGGGGGGCAGGGAGTCGAAAAACTGTTTTTT
V gene: TRBV6-5; clone size: .; J gene: TRBJ2-3; D gene: TRBD1; CDR3 protein: CASSYRGQGDTQYF; CDR3 DNA: TGTGCCAGCAGTTACAGGGGGCAAGGAGATACGCAGTATTTT
V gene: TRBV18; clone size: .; J gene: TRBJ2-5; D gene: .; CDR3 protein: CASSQLGGSLQETQYF; CDR3 DNA: TGTGCCAGCTCACAGCTGGGAGGCAGCCTCCAAGAGACCCAGTACTTC
V gene: TRBV9; clone size: .; J gene: TRBJ2-1; D gene: .; CDR3 protein: CASSPGEGQPYNEQFF; CDR3 DNA: TGTGCCAGCAGCCCAGGGGAAGGACAGCCCTACAATGAGCAGTTCTTC
V gene: TRBV27; clone size: .; J gene: TRBJ2-5; D gene: .; CDR3 protein: CASSTPGGVETQYF; CDR3 DNA: TGTGCCAGCAGCACCCCCGGGGGCGTGGAGACCCAGTACTTC
V gene: TRBV15; clone size: .; J gene: TRBJ2-2; D gene: TRBD2; CDR3 protein: CATSSWTSGTGGELFF; CDR3 DNA: TGTGCCACCAGCTCGTGGACTAGCGGGACGGGCGGGGAGCTGTTTTTT
V gene: TRBV7-2; clone size: .; J gene: TRBJ1-2; D gene: TRBD1; CDR3 protein: CASSSGTGVNYGYTF; CDR3 DNA: TGTGCCAGCAGCTCGGGGACAGGCGTTAACTATGGCTACACCTTC
V gene: TRBV5-1; clone size: .; J gene: TRBJ2-2; D gene: .; CDR3 protein: CASSQGWVNTGELFF; CDR3 DNA: TGCGCCAGCAGCCAGGGGTGGGTGAACACCGGGGAGCTGTTTTTT
V gene: TRBV9; clone size: .; J gene: TRBJ2-5; D gene: TRBD2; CDR3 protein: CASSVGVASGAQETQYF; CDR3 DNA: TGTGCCAGCAGCGTAGGAGTAGCTAGCGGGGCCCAAGAGACCCAGTACTTC
V gene: TRBV6-6; clone size: few; J gene: TRBJ2-1; D gene: TRBD2; CDR3 protein: CASRAEGREGAEQFF; CDR3 DNA: TGTGCCAGCAGAGCCGAGGGGCGGGAGGGGGCTGAGCAGTTCTTC